This T cell receptor beta chain was recovered during a study of T cell repertoires in cytomegalovirus infection. About the research overall: The authors relied on CMV epitopes, both recently identified HLA-C-restricted and well-studied HLA-B-restricted.

TCRdb reprocessed the reads via MiXCR and lists one record per CDR3 protein. The table records just over 450,000 distinct CDR3 sequences, under 45% of them present only once. About this clonotype: The antigen is undetermined.

The starting material was cultured PBMCs, obtained from culture after CMV antigen stimulation. This TCR was sampled from a human donor in good health (CMV status not recorded). Some clones in this sample may be carry-over from other donors' samples.

CDR3 sequence reads: CASSPRVLAEAFF. The DNA of the CDR3 is TGTGCCAGCAGCCCCAGGGTATTGGCTGAAGCTTTCTTT. The chain links TRBV7-2 to TRBJ1-1; TRBD1 might be the D (5 bases). V lost 5 bases and J lost 6, with 13 bases in between. CDR3 length: 13 residues. CDR1 and CDR2 (germline): SGHTA, FQGNSA.